This T cell receptor (beta chain) was recovered during a study of T cell responses to AZD1222 COVID-19 vaccine. Clones were sequenced by immunoSEQ multiplex PCR, and TCRdb holds only the in-frame ones, with some missing. Here the sample spans about 120,000 clones, 80% to 90% being singletons. Deletions cut 3 bases from V and 1 base from J, with 9 bases between. The CDR3 covers 13 residues. The germline CDR1 and CDR2 sequences are DFQATT and SNEGSKA (reference sequence). Sequences were derived from peripheral blood, sampled on day 0 of AZD1222 vaccination. The TCR was taken from an adult in good health. The rearrangement joins TRBV20-1 to TRBJ1-1; D unclear. The CDR3 protein is CSASSGKNTEAFF. DNA of the CDR3: TGCAGTGCTAGTTCGGGGAAGAACACTGAAGCTTTCTTT.